Shown below are 25 T cell receptor beta chains from a single sample sequenced in a study of T-cell reconstitution after alpha-beta-depleted transplantation in children. A TCRbeta library incorporating unique molecular identifiers was prepared. TCRdb passed the PCR reads through MiXCR, listing each CDR3 protein once. The sample has some 550,000 distinct CDR3 sequences; approximately 20% are singletons. The starting material was PBMCs from the stem cell graft donor, obtained from the stem cell graft. These receptors all stem from a human donor who donated a stem cell graft to a child with acute lymphoblastic leukemia.

This clonotype has more than one count but fewer than ten. The chain combines TRBV5-5 with TRBJ2-1; D might be TRBD1 (6 bases). The V gene lost 2 bases and the J gene lost 10 bases, with 19 bases spanning the gap. The CDR3 length is 15 residues. Germline loops: CDR1 SGHKS, CDR2 YYEKEE (reference sequence). The CDR3 DNA follows: TGTGCCAGCAGCTTAGACAGCCAGGGGATCTCGGAGCAGTTCTTC. Its translation is CASSLDSQGISEQFF.

This sequence joins TRBV12-3 or TRBV12-4 and TRBJ1-2; D might be TRBD1 (5 bases). The CDR3 sequence is 13 residues long. Deletions cut 4 bases from V and 0 bases from J, with 6 bases between. In nucleotides, the CDR3 is TGTGCCAGCAGTTCCAGGGCTAACTATGGCTACACCTTC. Its translation is CASSSRANYGYTF.

The gene calls are TRBV12-3 or TRBV12-4 and TRBJ1-2; 9 bases are a match to TRBD1. The CDR3 contains 14 residues. The junction had 8 bases not matched to a gene; V was cut back by 5 bases and J by 7 bases. CDR3 loop: CASSPGQGNAGYTF. CDR3 bases: TGTGCCAGCAGTCCTGGACAGGGGAACGCTGGCTACACCTTC.

This clonotype was recorded at least ten times. The gene calls are TRBV5-5 and TRBJ2-1, with D maybe TRBD2 (7 bases). The CDR3 length is 15 residues. Between the trimmed V and J ends, which lost 4 bases and 3 bases, there was a span of 14 bases. From germline, CDR1 is SGHKS and CDR2 YYEKEE (reference sequence). The CDR3 DNA reads TGTGCCAGCAGCAAAGGGGGGGCGGACTACAATGAGCAGTTCTTC. Translating gives CASSKGGADYNEQFF.

The chain combines TRBV7-9 with TRBJ2-7, with TRBD1 matching 10 bases. This CDR3 is 15 amino acids long. J gave up 5 bases and V 5 bases, and 9 bases lay outside the gene matches. The germline V gene has CDR1 SEHNR and CDR2 FQNEAQ (reference sequence). The CDR3 DNA sequence: TGTGCCAGCAGCCAACCCGGGACAGGGGTCCACGAGCAGTACTTC. It encodes CASSQPGTGVHEQYF.

This chain connects TRBV7-3 to TRBJ1-1; maybe TRBD1 (5 bases). CDR1 is SGHTA, CDR2 FQGTGA, per germline. The CDR3 runs to 14 residues. Trimming removed 1 base at V and 6 bases at J, with 12 bases between. The CDR3 DNA reads as TGTGCCAGCAGCTTAAGGGGGGGGGTCGCTGAAGCTTTCTTT. Its translation: CASSLRGGVAEAFF.

The rearrangement joins TRBV3-1 to TRBJ2-1, with a weak D call TRBD2 (6 bases). This CDR3 has 15 amino acids. The germline gives CDR1 LGHDT, CDR2 YNNKEL (reference sequence). V lost 11 bases and J lost 9, with 26 bases in between. This chain's CDR3 is CASTQTYTGVGEQFF. The CDR3 DNA sequence: TGTGCCTCCACCCAAACGTACACGGGGGTTGGTGAGCAGTTCTTC.

About this clonotype itself: An end of the junction does not agree with germline; a read error may underlie this. V is TRBV7-3 and J is TRBJ2-3; 7 nucleotides line up with TRBD1. CDR3 size: 14 residues. Per the germline V gene, CDR1 is SGHTA and CDR2 is FQGTGA. The CDR3 coding sequence is TGTACCAGCAGCAACCGACAGGGTGCAGATACGCAGTATTTT. Translation: CTSSNRQGADTQYF. The full variable domain, in which reference TRBV7-3 and TRBJ2-3 provide the parts outside the CDR3, is GAGVSQTPSNKVTEKGKYVELRCDPISGHTALYWYRQSLGQGPEFLIYFQGTGAADDSGLPNDRFFAVRPEGSVSTLKIQRTERGDSAVYLCTSSNRQGADTQYFGPGTRLTVL.

The genes are TRBV6-1 and TRBJ2-1; TRBD2 is a possible D gene (6 bases). Germline V gene sequence: CDR1 MNHNS, CDR2 SASEGT. V dropped 4 bases and J dropped 4 bases, with 11 bases sitting between them. CDR3 length equals 14 residues. CDR3: CASSVASAYNEQFF. CDR3 DNA sequence: TGTGCCAGCAGTGTGGCTAGCGCGTACAATGAGCAGTTCTTC.

This clonotype has at least ten counts. The chain links TRBV20-1 to TRBJ2-5, with unresolved D. Germline CDR1 reads DFQATT; CDR2 reads SNEGSKA (reference sequence). V gave up 3 bases and J gave up 4 bases, with 9 bases separating them. The CDR3 length is 12 residues. Here the CDR3 reads CSASNSPETQYF. CDR3 bases: TGCAGTGCTAGTAATAGCCCAGAGACCCAGTACTTC.

This rearrangement joins TRBV12-3 or TRBV12-4 to TRBJ2-1; D perhaps matches TRBD1 (6 bases). V was cut by 6 bases and J by 2 bases, with 14 bases left in between. This CDR3 comprises 15 residues. CDR3 nucleotide sequence: TGTGCCAGCAGCCAGGGGTCAGGAGCCTACAATGAGCAGTTCTTC. It is translated as CASSQGSGAYNEQFF.

This clonotype was counted between two and nine times. V gene TRBV18 combines with J gene TRBJ2-7, with a possible D match to TRBD1 (6 bases). The germline V gene encodes CDR1 KGHSH and CDR2 LQKENI. Trimming removed 5 bases from V and 5 bases from J, with 16 bases in between. The CDR3 contains 14 residues. DNA of the CDR3: TGTGCCAGCTCATCATCCCCGGCAGGGGACGAGCAGTACTTC. Translated: CASSSSPAGDEQYF. Together with reference TRBV18 and TRBJ2-7, the CDR3 gives the full variable domain: NAGVMQNPRHLVRRRGQEARLRCSPMKGHSHVYWYRQLPEEGLKFMVYLQKENIIDESGMPKERFSAEFPKEGPSILRIQQVVRGDSAAYFCASSSSPAGDEQYFGPGTRLTVT.

In the case of this clonotype: One end of the junction varies from germline; a read error may be responsible. This chain links TRBV3-1 with TRBJ1-2; D is ambiguous. Germline V gives CDR1 LGHDT, CDR2 YNNKEL (reference sequence). The CDR3 sequence is 10 residues long. CDR3 nucleotide sequence: TGTGCCAGCAGCCAAGTGGAATGGTCCTTC. Protein: CASSQVEWSF.

The chain links TRBV12-3 or TRBV12-4 to TRBJ1-1; a possible D gene is TRBD1 (5 bases). The V end was cut by 5 bases, the J end by 5 bases, with 15 bases between. CDR3 size: 14 residues. The CDR3 protein is CASSRKQERTEAFF. For the CDR3, the DNA is TGTGCCAGCAGTCGAAAACAGGAGAGGACTGAAGCTTTCTTT.

The gene calls are TRBV12-3 or TRBV12-4 and TRBJ2-1; 11 nucleotides agree with TRBD2. The CDR3 consists of 16 residues. The junction had 9 bases not matched to a gene; V was cut back by 3 bases and J by 8 bases. The CDR3 reads CASSLTSGMRIDEQFF. DNA for the CDR3: TGTGCCAGCAGTTTGACTAGCGGGATGAGGATCGATGAGCAGTTCTTC.

This chain uses TRBV7-9 with TRBJ2-2, with D hard to call. V was cut by 4 bases and J by 5 bases, with 14 bases left in between. The CDR3 runs 15 residues. Germline V lookup: CDR1 SEHNR, CDR2 FQNEAQ (reference sequence). The CDR3 DNA follows: TGTGCCAGCAGCTCCCCTGAAAGATCGACCGGGGAGCTGTTTTTT. Translation gives CASSSPERSTGELFF.

This clonotype was detected a few times. CDR3 nucleotide sequence: TGTGCCAGCTCACCACAGGGGGACTACGAGCAGTACTTC. It yields the protein CASSPQGDYEQYF. The chain joins TRBV18 to TRBJ2-7; weak D call: TRBD1 (6 bases). From germline, CDR1 is KGHSH and CDR2 LQKENI. The CDR3 covers 13 residues. Between the trimmed V and J ends, which lost 1 base and 3 bases, there was a span of 7 bases.

The chain is built from TRBV5-1 and TRBJ2-6; D is possibly TRBD1 or TRBD2 (5 bases each). From germline, CDR1 is SGHRS and CDR2 YFSETQ. The CDR3 totals 17 residues. Trimming stripped 0 bases from V and 0 bases from J, with 10 bases between. DNA of the CDR3: TGCGCCAGCAGCTTGGGGAGGACATCCTCTGGGGCCAACGTCCTGACTTTC. Translating gives CASSLGRTSSGANVLTF.

The V gene is TRBV27, the J gene TRBJ2-7; 7 bases align to TRBD2. V dropped 8 bases and J dropped 3; count of bases not matched to a gene: 10. This CDR3 is 14 amino acids long. Germline V gene lookup returns CDR1 MNHEY and CDR2 SMNVEV (reference sequence). The CDR3 loop reads CASGLGGVSYEQYF. The CDR3 DNA is TGTGCCAGCGGACTAGGCGGAGTGAGCTACGAGCAGTACTTC.

This clonotype was detected a few times. V is TRBV4-2 and J is TRBJ2-1; the D gene is possibly TRBD2 (6 bases). Per germline, CDR1 LGHNA and CDR2 YNFKEQ. V lost 0 bases and J lost 0, with 15 bases in between. This CDR3 has 18 residues. The CDR3 loop is CASSQDKASESSYNEQFF. CDR3 sequence (DNA): TGTGCCAGCAGCCAAGATAAGGCTAGCGAGAGCTCCTACAATGAGCAGTTCTTC.

J is TRBJ2-7 and V is TRBV15, with 11 positions matching TRBD2. The junction had 17 bases not matched to a gene; V was cut back by 0 bases and J by 7 bases. In germline, CDR1 is LNHNV, CDR2 YYDKDF (reference sequence). The length of the CDR3 is 19 residues. The CDR3 DNA is TGTGCCACCAGCAGAGAGGGGGGGCTAGCGGGAGGCCCCCCCTTTGAGCAGTACTTC. This codes for CATSREGGLAGGPPFEQYF.

This clonotype was picked up a small number of times. The chain has TRBV5-1 and TRBJ1-1; no definite D call. V was cut by 1 base and J by 4 bases, with 11 bases left in between. Germline CDR1 and CDR2: SGHRS and YFSETQ. This CDR3 has 14 amino acids. The CDR3 DNA follows: TGCGCCAGCAGCTTGATCCGGGAGTCCACTGAAGCTTTCTTT. It encodes CASSLIRESTEAFF. Together with reference TRBV5-1 and TRBJ1-1, the CDR3 gives the full variable domain: KAGVTQTPRYLIKTRGQQVTLSCSPISGHRSVSWYQQTPGQGLQFLFEYFSETQRNKGNFPGRFSGRQFSNSRSEMNVSTLELGDSALYLCASSLIRESTEAFFGQGTRLTVV.

The gene calls are TRBV3-1 and TRBJ2-7; maybe TRBD1 (5 bases). The CDR3 covers 16 residues. From germline, CDR1 is LGHDT and CDR2 YNNKEL (reference sequence). The V and J ends lost 7 bases and 3 bases respectively, with 22 bases between them. The CDR3 loop reads CASTQGIPGTGYEQYF. The CDR3 region has the DNA TGTGCCAGCACCCAGGGTATCCCAGGAACCGGCTACGAGCAGTACTTC.

The CDR3 DNA is TGCGCCAGCAGCTTCCAAGGCACTGAAGCTTTCTTT. Protein: CASSFQGTEAFF. This chain connects TRBV5-1 to TRBJ1-1; D uncertain. V was shortened by 2 bases and J by 4 bases, with 6 bases between the two germline ends. The germline V gene encodes CDR1 SGHRS and CDR2 YFSETQ. CDR3 size: 12 residues.

This clonotype occurred many times. DNA for the CDR3: TGTGCCAGCAGTCGTACTAGCGGGAGGTACACAGATACGCAGTATTTT. As protein: CASSRTSGRYTDTQYF. The chain links TRBV27 to TRBJ2-3; TRBD2 matches at 12 bases. V lost 5 bases, J lost 2 bases, and 5 bases stayed unmatched. Germline loops: CDR1 MNHEY, CDR2 SMNVEV (reference sequence). The CDR3 spans 16 residues.